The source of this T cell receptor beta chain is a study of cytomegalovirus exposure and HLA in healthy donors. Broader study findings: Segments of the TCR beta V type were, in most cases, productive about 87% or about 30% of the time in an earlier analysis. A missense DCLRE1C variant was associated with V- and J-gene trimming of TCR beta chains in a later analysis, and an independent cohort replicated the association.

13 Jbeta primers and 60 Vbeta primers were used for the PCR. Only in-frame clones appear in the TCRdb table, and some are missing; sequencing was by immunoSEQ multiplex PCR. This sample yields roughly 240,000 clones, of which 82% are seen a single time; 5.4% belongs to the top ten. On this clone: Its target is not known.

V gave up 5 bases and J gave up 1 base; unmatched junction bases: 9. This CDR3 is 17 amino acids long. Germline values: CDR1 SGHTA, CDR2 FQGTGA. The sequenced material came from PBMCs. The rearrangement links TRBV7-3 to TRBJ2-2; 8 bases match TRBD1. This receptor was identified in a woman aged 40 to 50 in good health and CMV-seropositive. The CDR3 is CASSPYTGTGNTGELFF. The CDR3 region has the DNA TGTGCCAGCAGCCCCTACACGGGGACAGGGAACACCGGGGAGCTGTTTTTT.